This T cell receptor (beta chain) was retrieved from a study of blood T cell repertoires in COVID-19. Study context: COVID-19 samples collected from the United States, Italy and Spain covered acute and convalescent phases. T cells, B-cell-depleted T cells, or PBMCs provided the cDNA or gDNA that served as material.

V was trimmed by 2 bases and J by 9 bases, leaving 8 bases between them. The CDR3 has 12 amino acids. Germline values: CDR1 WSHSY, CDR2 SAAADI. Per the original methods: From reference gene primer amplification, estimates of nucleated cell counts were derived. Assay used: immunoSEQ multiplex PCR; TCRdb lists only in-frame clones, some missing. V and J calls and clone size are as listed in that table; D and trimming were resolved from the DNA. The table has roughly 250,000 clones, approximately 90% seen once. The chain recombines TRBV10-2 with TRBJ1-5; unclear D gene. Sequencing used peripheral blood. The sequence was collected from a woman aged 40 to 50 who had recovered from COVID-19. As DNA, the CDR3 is TGCGCCAGCAGTGAGCCCCTTTTGCCCCAGCATTTT. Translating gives CASSEPLLPQHF.